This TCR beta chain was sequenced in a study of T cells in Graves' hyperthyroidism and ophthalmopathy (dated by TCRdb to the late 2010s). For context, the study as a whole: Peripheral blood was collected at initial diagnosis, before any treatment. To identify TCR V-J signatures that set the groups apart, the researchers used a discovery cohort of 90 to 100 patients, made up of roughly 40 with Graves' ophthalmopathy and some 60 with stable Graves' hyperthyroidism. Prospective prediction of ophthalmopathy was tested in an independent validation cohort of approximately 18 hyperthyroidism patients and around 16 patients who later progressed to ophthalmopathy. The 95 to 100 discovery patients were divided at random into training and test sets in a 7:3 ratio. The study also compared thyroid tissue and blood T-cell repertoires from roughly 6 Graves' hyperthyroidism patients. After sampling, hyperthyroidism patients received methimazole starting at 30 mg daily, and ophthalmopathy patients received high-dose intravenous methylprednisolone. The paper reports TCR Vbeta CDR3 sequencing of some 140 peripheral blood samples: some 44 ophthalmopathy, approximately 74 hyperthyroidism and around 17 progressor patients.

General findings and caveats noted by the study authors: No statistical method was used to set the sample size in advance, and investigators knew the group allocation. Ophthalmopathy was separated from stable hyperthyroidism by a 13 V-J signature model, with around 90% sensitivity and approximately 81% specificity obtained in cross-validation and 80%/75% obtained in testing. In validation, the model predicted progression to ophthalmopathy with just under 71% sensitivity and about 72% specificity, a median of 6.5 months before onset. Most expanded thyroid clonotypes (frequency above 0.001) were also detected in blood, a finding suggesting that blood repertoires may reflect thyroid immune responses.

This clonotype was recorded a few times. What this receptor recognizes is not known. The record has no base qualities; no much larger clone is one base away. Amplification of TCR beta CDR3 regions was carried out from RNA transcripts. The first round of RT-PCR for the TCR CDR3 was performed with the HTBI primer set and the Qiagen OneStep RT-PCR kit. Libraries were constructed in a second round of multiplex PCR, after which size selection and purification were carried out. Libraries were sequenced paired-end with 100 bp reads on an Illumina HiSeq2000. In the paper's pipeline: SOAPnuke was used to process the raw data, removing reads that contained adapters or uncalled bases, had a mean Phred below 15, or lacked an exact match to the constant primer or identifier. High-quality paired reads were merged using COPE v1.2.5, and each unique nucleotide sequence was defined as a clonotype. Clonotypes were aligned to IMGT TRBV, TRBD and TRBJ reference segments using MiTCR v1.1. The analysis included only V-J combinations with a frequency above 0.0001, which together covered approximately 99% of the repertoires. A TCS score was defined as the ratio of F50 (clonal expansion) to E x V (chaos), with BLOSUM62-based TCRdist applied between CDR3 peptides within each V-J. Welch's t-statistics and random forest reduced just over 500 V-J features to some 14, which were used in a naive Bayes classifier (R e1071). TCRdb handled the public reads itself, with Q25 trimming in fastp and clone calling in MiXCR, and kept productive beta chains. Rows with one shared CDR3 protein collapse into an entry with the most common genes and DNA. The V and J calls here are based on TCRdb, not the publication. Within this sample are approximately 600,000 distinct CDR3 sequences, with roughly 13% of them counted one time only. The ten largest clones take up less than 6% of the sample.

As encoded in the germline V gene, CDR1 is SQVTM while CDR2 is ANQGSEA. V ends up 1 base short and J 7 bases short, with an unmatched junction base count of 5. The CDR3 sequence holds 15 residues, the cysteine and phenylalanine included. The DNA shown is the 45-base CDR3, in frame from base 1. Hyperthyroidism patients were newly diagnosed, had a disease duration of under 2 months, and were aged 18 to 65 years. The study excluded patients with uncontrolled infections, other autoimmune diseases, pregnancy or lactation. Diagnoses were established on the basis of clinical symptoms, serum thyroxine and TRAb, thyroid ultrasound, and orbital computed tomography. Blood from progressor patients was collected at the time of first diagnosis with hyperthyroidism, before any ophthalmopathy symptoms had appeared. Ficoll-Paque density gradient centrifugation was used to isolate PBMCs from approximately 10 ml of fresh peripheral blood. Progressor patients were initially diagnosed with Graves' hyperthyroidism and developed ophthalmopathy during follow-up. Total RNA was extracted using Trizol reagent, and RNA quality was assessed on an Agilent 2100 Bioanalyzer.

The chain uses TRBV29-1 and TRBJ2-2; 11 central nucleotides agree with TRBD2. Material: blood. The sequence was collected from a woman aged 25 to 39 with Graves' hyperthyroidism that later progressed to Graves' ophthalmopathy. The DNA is TGCAGCGTTGAAGTAGCGGGAGGGCTGATCGGGGAGCTGTTTTTT. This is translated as CSVEVAGGLIGELFF.